The clone carrying this TCR beta chain has at least ten counts. After constant-region reverse-primer amplification, full-length variable regions underwent semi-nested PCR with Nested Universal Primer A. One entry per CDR3 protein results from TCRdb running MiXCR on the 5' RACE reads. Seen here are under 6,000 distinct CDR3 sequences, roughly a third observed once, and the top ten hold approximately 50%. The sequenced sample consisted of memory CD4+ T cells sorted from blood. Subset indicated: memory CD4+ T cells, CD4+CD45RO+CD25-. The receptor was isolated from a female donor with breast cancer.

The CDR3 reads CSARGGTTYEQYF. The CDR3 DNA follows: TGCAGTGCTAGAGGCGGGACGACTTACGAGCAGTACTTC. This chain connects TRBV20-1 to TRBJ2-7; tentative D call: TRBD2 (6 bases). The CDR3 consists of 13 residues. V lost 1 base, J lost 4 bases, and 11 bases lay in between. Germline V CDR1 and CDR2: DFQATT, SNEGSKA (reference sequence).